This T cell receptor beta chain is from a study of identical twins (dated by TCRdb to between 2015 and 2016). Describing the broader study: To test whether fetal clonotypes persist, this study deep-sequenced TCR alpha and beta repertoires from monozygotic twins, from unrelated adults of various ages, and from cord blood. Replicate twin experiments were performed at different times using different library preparation protocols to rule out contamination. Overall study results and their limits: Out-of-frame TCR alpha sharing in monozygotic twins was systematically underestimated by recombination models, whereas sharing between unrelated individuals was in agreement with the recombination models. Abundant cord blood beta clonotypes had fewer insertions, young adult naive repertoires showed a similar but weaker trend, and memory repertoires showed no such trend. Compared with coincidental sharing between unrelated individuals, out-of-frame TCR alpha sequences shared between twins had an excess of sequences with low generation probability. Because the same donors could not be followed over many years, the conclusions depended on cross-sectional statistical analysis. In beta out-of-frame sequences, excess twin sharing was weaker, because having fewer shared sequences lowered the signal-to-noise ratio. Invariant T cells such as MAIT and iNKT could partly confound zero-insertion analyses, although diverse VJ usage argued against such confounding for most clonotypes.

All donors were healthy Caucasians. The twin cohort consisted of three pairs of female monozygotic twins, all aged about 18 to 29 years. Positive isolation kits from Invitrogen were used to isolate CD4+ and CD8+ T cell populations. The method was 5' RACE. TCRdb records Illumina HiSeq 2000 as the sequencer. A universal primer binding site was introduced by template switching, and a unique molecular identifier was present in the final cDNA, enabling accurate counting of TCR cDNA molecules. First-strand cDNA for TCR alpha and beta chains was synthesized from specific primers in the conserved constant-segment region. To control for contamination, every cDNA library was double barcoded, receiving both a SMART-Mk sample barcode and Illumina barcodes. TruSeq adapter sequences along with Illumina sample barcodes were introduced in two successive PCR steps. TCR alpha and beta cDNA libraries were sequenced on the Illumina HiSeq platform with custom primers. Under the source paper's analysis protocol: MiGEC was used to process raw reads and extract unique molecular identifiers, and MiXCR was used to find CDR3 positions. Recombination models were inferred per individual with the repgenHMM and IGoR tools using an EM algorithm. Shared clonotype analysis was performed with the tcR package in R, normalizing sharing by the product of cloneset sizes. To study raw recombination free of thymic and clonal selection effects, out-of-frame nonproductive sequences were analyzed. The public reads were quality trimmed at Q25 with fastp and then assembled into clones with MiXCR by TCRdb, keeping productive beta chains. Rows are combined by CDR3 protein, so each entry shows the most common genes and DNA. These V and J calls originate from TCRdb's pipeline instead of the authors' own analysis. In all, the sample holds under 350,000 distinct CDR3 sequences, and roughly 9.8% of those were seen once. The ten largest clonotypes hold 7% to 8.5% of the sample.

The CDR3 covers 16 residues, taking in both the cysteine and the phenylalanine. Only the CDR3 region is kept as DNA, spanning 48 bases read in frame from base 1. Based on the germline V gene (reference sequence), the CDR1 and CDR2 sequences are DFQATT and SNEGSKA. V loses 6 bases of germline sequence and J loses 8 bases, and the interval between the two ends is 26 bases. A word on this clonotype: Its target antigen remains unknown. Per-base quality was not reported, and no clone a single base away is much larger than it.

These same records also appear under a second study, on yellow fever vaccine responses in identical twins. From that second study: According to the authors, in identical twins the way T cells responded to vaccination appeared partly convergent and partly personalized. In identical twins, the study followed T cell clones that responded to the vaccine with precision.

Sequenced input: CD8+ T cells sorted from blood. Rearrangement joined TRBV20-1 to TRBJ2-1, and the D gene may be TRBD2, 6 bases matching. This clonotype originated in a woman aged 18 to 35 in good health. The CDR3 reads CSAELPGTSVSDEQFF. The base sequence is TGCAGTGCCGAGCTACCAGGGACTTCAGTCAGTGATGAGCAGTTCTTC.